Here is one T cell receptor beta chain with its context. The CDR3 is 16 residues long. V lost 2 bases and J lost 3, with 15 bases in between. From germline, CDR1 is MNHNY and CDR2 SVGAGI (reference sequence). This record comes from a study of cytomegalovirus exposure and HLA in healthy donors. Produced via immunoSEQ multiplex PCR; TCRdb's table is partial and in-frame only. Among 150,000 or so clones, 85% to 90% were seen once, and the ten largest hold about 6.4%. The sequence was collected from a young woman in good health and CMV-seropositive. Sequenced: PBMCs. V and J are TRBV6-6 and TRBJ2-3, with D possibly TRBD2 on 7 matching bases. The CDR3 loop reads CASSYRGGRGTDTQYF. The CDR3 nucleotides are TGTGCCAGCAGTTACCGCGGGGGCCGTGGGACAGATACGCAGTATTTT.